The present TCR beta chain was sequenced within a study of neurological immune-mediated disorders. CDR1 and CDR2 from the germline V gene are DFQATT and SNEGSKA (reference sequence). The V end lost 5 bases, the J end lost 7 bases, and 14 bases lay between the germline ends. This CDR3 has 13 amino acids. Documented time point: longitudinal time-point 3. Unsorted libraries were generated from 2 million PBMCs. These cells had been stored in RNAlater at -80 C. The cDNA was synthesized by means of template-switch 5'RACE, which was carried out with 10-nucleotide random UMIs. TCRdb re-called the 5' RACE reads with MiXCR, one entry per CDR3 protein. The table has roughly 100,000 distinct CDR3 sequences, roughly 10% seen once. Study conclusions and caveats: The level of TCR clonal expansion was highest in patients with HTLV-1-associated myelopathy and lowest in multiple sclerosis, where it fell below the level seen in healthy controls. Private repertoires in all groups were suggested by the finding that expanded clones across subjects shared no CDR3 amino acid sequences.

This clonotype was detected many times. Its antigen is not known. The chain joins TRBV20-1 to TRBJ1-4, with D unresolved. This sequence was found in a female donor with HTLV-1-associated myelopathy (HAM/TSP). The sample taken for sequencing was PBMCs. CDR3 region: CSAQFWGSEKLFF. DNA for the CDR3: TGCAGTGCTCAGTTCTGGGGAAGTGAAAAACTGTTTTTT.